The source of this T cell receptor beta chain is a study of identifying expanded T cells in peripheral blood. This clone has a handful of counts. Its specificity is unknown. Whole-study results and caveats: Clone count variance between roughly 2-week samples rose with total template count. Differentially abundant clones: 1 to 1.5 between replicates, approximately 16 at approximately two weeks, approximately 19 at four.

During the collection period, no donor immune events like infections were recorded. Only in-frame clones appear in the TCRdb table, and some are missing; sequencing was by immunoSEQ multiplex PCR. Here the sample spans 50,000 to 60,000 clones, 82% being singletons. CDR1 and CDR2 from the germline V gene are SGHAT and FQNNGV. Trimming removed 5 bases from V and 9 bases from J; junction bases left unmatched: 12. This CDR3 region has 15 residues. Sequencing was carried out using blood. This TCR came from a person aged 18 to 70 in good health. This chain connects TRBV11-2 to TRBJ2-1; TRBD2 matches 8 bases. The CDR3 DNA reads TGTGCCAGCAGCCTCAGTCAGCGGGAGTCGGGTGAGCAGTTCTTC. The encoded protein is CASSLSQRESGEQFF.